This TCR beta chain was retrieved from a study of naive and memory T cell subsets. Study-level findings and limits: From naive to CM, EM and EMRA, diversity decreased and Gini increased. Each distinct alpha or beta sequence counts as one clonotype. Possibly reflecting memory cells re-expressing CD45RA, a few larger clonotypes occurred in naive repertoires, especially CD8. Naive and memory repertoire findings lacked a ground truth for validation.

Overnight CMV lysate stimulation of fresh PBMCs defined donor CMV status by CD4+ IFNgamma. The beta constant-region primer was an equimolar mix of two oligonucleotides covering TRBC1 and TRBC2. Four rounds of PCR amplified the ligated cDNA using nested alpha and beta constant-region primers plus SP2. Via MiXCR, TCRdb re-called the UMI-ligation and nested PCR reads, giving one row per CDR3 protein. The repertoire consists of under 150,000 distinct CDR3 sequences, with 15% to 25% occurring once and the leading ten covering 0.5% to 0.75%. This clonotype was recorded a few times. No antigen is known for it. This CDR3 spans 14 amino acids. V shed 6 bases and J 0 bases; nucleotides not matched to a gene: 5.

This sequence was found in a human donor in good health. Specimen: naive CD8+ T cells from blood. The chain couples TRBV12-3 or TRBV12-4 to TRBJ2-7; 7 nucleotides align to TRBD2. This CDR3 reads CASRGGGPSYEQYF. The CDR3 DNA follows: TGTGCCAGCAGGGGGGGGGGTCCCTCCTACGAGCAGTACTTC.